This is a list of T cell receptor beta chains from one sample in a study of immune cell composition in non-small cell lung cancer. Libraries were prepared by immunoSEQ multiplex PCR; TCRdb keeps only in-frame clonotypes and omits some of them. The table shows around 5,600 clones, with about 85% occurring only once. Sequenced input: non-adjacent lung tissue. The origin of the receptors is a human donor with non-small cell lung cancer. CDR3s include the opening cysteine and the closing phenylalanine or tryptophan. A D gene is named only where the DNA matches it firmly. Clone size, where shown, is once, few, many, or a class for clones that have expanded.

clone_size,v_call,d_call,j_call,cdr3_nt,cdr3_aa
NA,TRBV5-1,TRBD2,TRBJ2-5,TGCGCCAGCAGCCTGGGACTACCAGAGACCCAGTACTTC,CASSLGLPETQYF
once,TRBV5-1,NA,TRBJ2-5,TGCGCCAGCAGCTTGGGACTCCCTAAAGAGACCCAGTACTTC,CASSLGLPKETQYF
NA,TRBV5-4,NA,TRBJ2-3,TGTGCCAGCAGCACCGATCCACCGGGTCCCACCGATACGCAGTATTTT,CASSTDPPGPTDTQYF
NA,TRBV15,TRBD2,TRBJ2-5,TGTGCCACCAGCAGAGATGGGACTAGCGGGAGGGAGACCCAGTACTTC,CATSRDGTSGRETQYF
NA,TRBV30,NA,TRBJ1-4,TGTGCCTGGAGTACTCCGGGACTCCCAGAAAAACTGTTTTTT,CAWSTPGLPEKLFF
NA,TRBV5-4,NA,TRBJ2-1,TGTGCCAGCAGCCGCGACCGGATCCGGGAGTTCTTC,CASSRDRIREFF
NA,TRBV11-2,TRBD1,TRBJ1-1,TGTGCCAGCAGCCAAGCCGGGACAGCTAACACTGAAGCTTTCTTT,CASSQAGTANTEAFF
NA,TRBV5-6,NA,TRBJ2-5,TGTGCCAGCAGCTCCCGCGGTACAGGGTTTGAGGAGACCCAGTACTTC,CASSSRGTGFEETQYF
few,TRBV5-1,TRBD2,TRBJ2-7,TGCGCCAGCAGCTTTTCTAGCGGGAACTACGAGCAGTACTTC,CASSFSSGNYEQYF
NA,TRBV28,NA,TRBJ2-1,TGTGCCAGCAGTTATTATTCCGGCAGGGAGGCGCAGTTCTTC,CASSYYSGREAQFF
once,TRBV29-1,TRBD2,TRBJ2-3,TGCAGCTTCCTTCAGGCGGGAGGACTCACAGATACGCAGTATTTT,CSFLQAGGLTDTQYF
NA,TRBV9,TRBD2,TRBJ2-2,TGTGCCAGCAGCGTAGATCCTAGCGGACTCACCGGGGAGCTGTTTTTT,CASSVDPSGLTGELFF
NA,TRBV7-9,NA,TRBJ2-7,TGTGCCAGCGGCCCTCGGACTCCTTACGAGCAGTACTTC,CASGPRTPYEQYF
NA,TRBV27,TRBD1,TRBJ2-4,TGTGCCAGCAGTGACAGGGTTGGCATTCAGTACTTC,CASSDRVGIQYF
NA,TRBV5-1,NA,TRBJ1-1,TGCGCCAGCAGCCGGACAGCACTGAACACTGAAGCTTTCTTT,CASSRTALNTEAFF
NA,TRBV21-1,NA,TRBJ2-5,TGTGCCAGTAACAGACGGGATCCAACACAAGAGACCCAGTACTTC,CASNRRDPTQETQYF
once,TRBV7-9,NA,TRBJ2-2,TGTGCCAGCAGCTTACCGGCCGGGGAGCTGTTTTTT,CASSLPAGELFF
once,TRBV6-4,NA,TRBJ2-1,TGTGCCAGCAGTGAGGGAGCGGGCTCCTACAATGAGCAGTTCTTC,CASSEGAGSYNEQFF
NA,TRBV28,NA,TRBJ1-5,TGTGCCAGCAGTTTAAGTATCGGTCAGCCCCAGCATTTT,CASSLSIGQPQHF
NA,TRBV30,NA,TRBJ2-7,TGTGCCTGGAGTGTACTCGACAGCAACGAGCAGTACTTC,CAWSVLDSNEQYF
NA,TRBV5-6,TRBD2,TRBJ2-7,TGTGCCAGCGGGCCCCACAGCGGGATCGAGCAGTACTTC,CASGPHSGIEQYF
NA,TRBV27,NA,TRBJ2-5,TGTGCCAGCAGTTTATCAGGACAGTTTGGTGAGACCCAGTACTTC,CASSLSGQFGETQYF
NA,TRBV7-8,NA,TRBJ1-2,TGTGCCAGCAGCTTAGGTCCCTCCACAGGTCCTAACTATGGCTACACCTTC,CASSLGPSTGPNYGYTF
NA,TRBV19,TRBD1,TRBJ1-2,TGTGCCAGTAGTGAACAGGGGGCTGGGTATGGCTACACCTTC,CASSEQGAGYGYTF
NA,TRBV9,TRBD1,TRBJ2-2,TGTGCCAGCAGCGTGGATTCAGGGACAGGGTCCTACTTCGCGAACACCGGGGAGCTGTTTTTT,CASSVDSGTGSYFANTGELFF
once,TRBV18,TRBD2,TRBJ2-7,TGTGCCAGCTCACCCCGGACTAGCGGCTCCTACGAGCAGTACTTC,CASSPRTSGSYEQYF
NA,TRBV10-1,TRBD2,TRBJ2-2,TGCGCCAGCAGTGAGTCTGCGGGAGTAGGGGAGCTGTTTTTT,CASSESAGVGELFF
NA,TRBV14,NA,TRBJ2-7,TGTGCCAGCAGCCAAGAGACTAAGAGCGAGCAGTACTTC,CASSQETKSEQYF
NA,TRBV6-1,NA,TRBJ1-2,TGTGCCAGCAGTCGCCGGGTCAGGGGTGGGAATGGCTACACCTTC,CASSRRVRGGNGYTF
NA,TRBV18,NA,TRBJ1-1,TGTGCCAGCTCACCAGGACTTCAGAACACTGAAGCTTTCTTT,CASSPGLQNTEAFF
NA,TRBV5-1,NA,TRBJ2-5,TGCGCCAGCAGCTCCGGAGGGTATAAAATCCAAGAGACCCAGTACTTC,CASSSGGYKIQETQYF
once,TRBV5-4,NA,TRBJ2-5,TGTGCCAGCAGCTCTGGGACTTCAAGAGGGGAGACCCAGTACTTC,CASSSGTSRGETQYF
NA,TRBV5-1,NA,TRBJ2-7,TGCGCCAGCAGCTTGGATTCCCCTACTAGCTACGAGCAGTACTTC,CASSLDSPTSYEQYF
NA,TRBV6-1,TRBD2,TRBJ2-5,TGTGCCAGCAGTGGCGGACTAGCGGGAGGACAAGAGACCCAGTACTTC,CASSGGLAGGQETQYF
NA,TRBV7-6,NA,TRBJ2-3,TGTGCCAGCAGCTTAGCTCCAATTTTTAGGGGGGATACGCAGTATTTT,CASSLAPIFRGDTQYF
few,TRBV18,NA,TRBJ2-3,TGTGCCAGCTCACCCGGACATGGGGCTCTAGATACGCAGTATTTT,CASSPGHGALDTQYF
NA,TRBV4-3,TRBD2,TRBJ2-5,TGCGCCAGCAGCCAAGATTATCCTCTAGCGGGAGTTGAGACCCAGTACTTC,CASSQDYPLAGVETQYF
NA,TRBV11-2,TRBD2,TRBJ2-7,TGTGCCAGCAGCACCCGGACTAGCGGGAGGAACGAGCAGTACTTC,CASSTRTSGRNEQYF
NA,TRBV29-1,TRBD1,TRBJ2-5,TGCAGCGTTGAAGGGACAGGGGGCCGAGAGACCCAGTACTTC,CSVEGTGGRETQYF
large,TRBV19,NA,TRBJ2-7,TGTGCCAGTAGTACACAGGGTCTCTCCTACGAGCAGTACTTC,CASSTQGLSYEQYF
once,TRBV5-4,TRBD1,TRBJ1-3,TGTGCCAGCAGCTCAGGGGGACGCAGGCCAGGAAACACCATATATTTT,CASSSGGRRPGNTIYF
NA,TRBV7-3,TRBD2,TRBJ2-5,TGTGCCAGCAGCTTAGGACTAGCGGGCCCCGGGGAGACCCAGTACTTC,CASSLGLAGPGETQYF
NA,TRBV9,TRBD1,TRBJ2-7,TGTGCCAGCAGCGTAGGTTTAGGGGGCACAGCCTACGAGCAGTACTTC,CASSVGLGGTAYEQYF
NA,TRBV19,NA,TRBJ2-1,TGTGCCAGTACGGGCCAGGGGGGCAATGAGCAGTTCTTC,CASTGQGGNEQFF
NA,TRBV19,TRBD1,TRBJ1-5,TGTGCCAGTAGTATAGATCATAAACAGGGGGGCCAGCCCCAGCATTTT,CASSIDHKQGGQPQHF
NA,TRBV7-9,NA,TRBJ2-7,TGTGCCAGCAGCTTAGGGACTACCTACGAGCAGTACTTC,CASSLGTTYEQYF
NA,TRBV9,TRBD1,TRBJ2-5,TGTGCCAGCAGCGTAGGAAGGACAGGGGCAGCGGAGACCCAGTACTTC,CASSVGRTGAAETQYF
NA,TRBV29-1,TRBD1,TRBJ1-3,TGCAGCGCCACAGGGGGTGGTGGAAACACCATATATTTT,CSATGGGGNTIYF
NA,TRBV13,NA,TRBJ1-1,TGTGCCAGCAGCTTAGGCCAGGGTAACACTGAAGCTTTCTTT,CASSLGQGNTEAFF
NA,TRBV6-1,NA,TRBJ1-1,TGTGCCAGCAGTCATAATCTAGGGGCGAACACTGAAGCTTTCTTT,CASSHNLGANTEAFF
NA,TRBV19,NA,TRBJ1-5,TGTGCCAGTAGTATTAGGGACTACAATCAGCCCCAGCATTTT,CASSIRDYNQPQHF
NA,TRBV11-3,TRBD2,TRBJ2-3,TGTGCCAGCAGCCGCAGCGGGAGGAGCACAGATACGCAGTATTTT,CASSRSGRSTDTQYF
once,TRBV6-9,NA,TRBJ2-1,TGTGCCAGCCCAAGGGGCCCTTACAATGAGCAGTTCTTC,CASPRGPYNEQFF
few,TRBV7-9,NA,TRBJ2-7,TGTGCCAGCAGCTCCATTCTACAGGGGACTTCGGTCTACGAGCAGTACTTC,CASSSILQGTSVYEQYF
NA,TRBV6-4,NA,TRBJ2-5,TGTGCCAGCGGCGGAGAGCAAGAGACCCAGTACTTC,CASGGEQETQYF
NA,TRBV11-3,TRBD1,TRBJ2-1,TGTGCCAGCAGCTTAGATTCTCAGGGGGCGTACAATGAGCAGTTCTTC,CASSLDSQGAYNEQFF
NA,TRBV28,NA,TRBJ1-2,TGTGCCAGCAGTACGGACTATGGCTACACCTTC,CASSTDYGYTF
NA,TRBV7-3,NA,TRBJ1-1,TGTGCCAGCAGCTTAACACTCCAGAACACTGAAGCTTTCTTT,CASSLTLQNTEAFF
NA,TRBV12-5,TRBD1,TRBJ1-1,TGTGCTAGTGGTTTGGGACAGGGGGGGACTGAAGCTTTCTTT,CASGLGQGGTEAFF